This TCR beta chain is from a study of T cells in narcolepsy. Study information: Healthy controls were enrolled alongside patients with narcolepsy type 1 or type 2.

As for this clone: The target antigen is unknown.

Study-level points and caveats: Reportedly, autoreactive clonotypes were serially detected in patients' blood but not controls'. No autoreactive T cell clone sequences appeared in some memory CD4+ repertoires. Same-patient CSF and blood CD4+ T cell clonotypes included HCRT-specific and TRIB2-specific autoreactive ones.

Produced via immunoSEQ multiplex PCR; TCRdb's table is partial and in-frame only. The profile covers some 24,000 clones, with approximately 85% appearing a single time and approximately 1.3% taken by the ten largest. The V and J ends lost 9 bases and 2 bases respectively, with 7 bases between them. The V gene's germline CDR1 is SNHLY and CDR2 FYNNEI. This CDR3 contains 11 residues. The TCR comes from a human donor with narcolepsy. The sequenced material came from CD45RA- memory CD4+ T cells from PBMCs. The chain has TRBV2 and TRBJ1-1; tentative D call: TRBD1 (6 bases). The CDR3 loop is CARQGNTEAFF. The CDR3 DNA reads TGTGCCAGACAGGGAAACACTGAAGCTTTCTTT.